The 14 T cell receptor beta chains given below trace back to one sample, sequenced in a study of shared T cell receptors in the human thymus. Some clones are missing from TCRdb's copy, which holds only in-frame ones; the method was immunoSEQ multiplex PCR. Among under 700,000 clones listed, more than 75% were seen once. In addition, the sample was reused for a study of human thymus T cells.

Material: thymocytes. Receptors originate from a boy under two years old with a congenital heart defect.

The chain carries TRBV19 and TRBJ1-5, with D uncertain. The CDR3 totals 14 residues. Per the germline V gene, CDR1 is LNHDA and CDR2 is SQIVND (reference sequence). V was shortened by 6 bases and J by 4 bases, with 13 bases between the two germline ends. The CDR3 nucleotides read TGTGCCAGTAGCGGGGAGATGGGAAATCAGCCCCAGCATTTT. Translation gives CASSGEMGNQPQHF.

Here the CDR3 DNA reads TGTGCCACCAGCAGAGTACCCCCCCCTACAGCTTCTGGGGCCAACGTCCTGACTTTC. This codes for CATSRVPPPTASGANVLTF. This chain links TRBV15 with TRBJ2-6, with D unclear. V was pared by 1 base and J by 1 base, with 17 bases between. Germline values: CDR1 LNHNV, CDR2 YYDKDF (reference sequence). The CDR3 loop spans 19 amino acids.

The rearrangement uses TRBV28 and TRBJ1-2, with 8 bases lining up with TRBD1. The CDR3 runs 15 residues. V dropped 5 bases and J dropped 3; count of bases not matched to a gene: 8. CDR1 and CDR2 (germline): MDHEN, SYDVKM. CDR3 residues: CASSLVRDRHYGYTF. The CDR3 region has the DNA TGTGCCAGCAGTCTCGTCCGGGACAGGCACTATGGCTACACCTTC.

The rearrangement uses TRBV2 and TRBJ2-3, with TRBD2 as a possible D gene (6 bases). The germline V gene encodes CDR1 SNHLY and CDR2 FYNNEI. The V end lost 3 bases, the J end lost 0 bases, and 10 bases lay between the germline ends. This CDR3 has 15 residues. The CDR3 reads CASSEAGTSTDTQYF. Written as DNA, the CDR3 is TGTGCCAGCAGTGAGGCCGGGACTAGCACAGATACGCAGTATTTT.

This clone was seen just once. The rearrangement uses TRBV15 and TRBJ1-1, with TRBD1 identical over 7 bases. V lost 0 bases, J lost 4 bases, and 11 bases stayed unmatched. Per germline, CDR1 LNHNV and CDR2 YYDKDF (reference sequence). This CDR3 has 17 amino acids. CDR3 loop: CATSREGRQGWSTEAFF. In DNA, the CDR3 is TGTGCCACCAGCAGAGAAGGCCGACAGGGATGGAGCACTGAAGCTTTCTTT. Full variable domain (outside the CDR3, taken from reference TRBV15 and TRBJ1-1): DAMVIQNPRYQVTQFGKPVTLSCSQTLNHNVMYWYQQKSSQAPKLLFHYYDKDFNNEADTPDNFQSRRPNTSFCFLDIRSPGLGDTAMYLCATSREGRQGWSTEAFFGQGTRLTVV.

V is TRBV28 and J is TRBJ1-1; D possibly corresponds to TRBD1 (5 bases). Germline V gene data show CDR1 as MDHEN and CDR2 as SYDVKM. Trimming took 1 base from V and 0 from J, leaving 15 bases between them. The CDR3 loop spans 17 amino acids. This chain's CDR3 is CASSLSGAGLMNTEAFF. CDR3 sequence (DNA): TGTGCCAGCAGTTTATCTGGGGCAGGCCTAATGAACACTGAAGCTTTCTTT.

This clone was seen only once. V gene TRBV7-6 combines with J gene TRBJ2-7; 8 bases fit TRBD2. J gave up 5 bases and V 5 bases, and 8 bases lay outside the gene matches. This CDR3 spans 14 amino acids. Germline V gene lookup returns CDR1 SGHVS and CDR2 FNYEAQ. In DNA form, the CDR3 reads TGTGCCAGCAGCCCTCAGCGGGAGCCCAACGAGCAGTACTTC. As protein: CASSPQREPNEQYF. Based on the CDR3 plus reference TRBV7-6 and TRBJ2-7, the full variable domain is GAGVSQSPRYKVTKRGQDVALRCDPISGHVSLYWYRQALGQGPEFLTYFNYEAQQDKSGLPNDRFSAERPEGSISTLTIQRTEQRDSAMYRCASSPQREPNEQYFGPGTRLTVT.

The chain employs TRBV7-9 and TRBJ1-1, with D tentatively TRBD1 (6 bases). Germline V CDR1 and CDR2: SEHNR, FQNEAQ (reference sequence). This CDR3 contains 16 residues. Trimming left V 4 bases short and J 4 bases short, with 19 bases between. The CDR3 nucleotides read TGTGCCAGCAGCTCCTCCCGGGGGGGCCGGAGCACTGAAGCTTTCTTT. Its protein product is CASSSSRGGRSTEAFF.

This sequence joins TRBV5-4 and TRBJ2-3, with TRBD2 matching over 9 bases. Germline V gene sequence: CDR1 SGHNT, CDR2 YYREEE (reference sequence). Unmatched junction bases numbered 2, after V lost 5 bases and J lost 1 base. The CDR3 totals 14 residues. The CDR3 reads CASRGGGGTDTQYF. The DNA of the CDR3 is TGTGCCAGCAGAGGCGGGGGGGGCACAGATACGCAGTATTTT.

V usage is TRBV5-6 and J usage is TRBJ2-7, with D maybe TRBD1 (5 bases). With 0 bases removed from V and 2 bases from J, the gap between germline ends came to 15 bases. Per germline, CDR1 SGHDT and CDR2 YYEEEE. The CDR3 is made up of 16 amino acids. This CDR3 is CASSLDPTWGTYEQYF. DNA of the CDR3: TGTGCCAGCAGCTTGGATCCAACCTGGGGCACCTACGAGCAGTACTTC.

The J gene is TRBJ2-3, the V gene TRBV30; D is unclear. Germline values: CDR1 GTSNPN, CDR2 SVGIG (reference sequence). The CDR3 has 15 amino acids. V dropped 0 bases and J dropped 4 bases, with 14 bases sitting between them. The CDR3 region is CAWSVNSLGPDTQYF. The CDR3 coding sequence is TGTGCCTGGAGTGTAAACAGCTTGGGCCCAGATACGCAGTATTTT.

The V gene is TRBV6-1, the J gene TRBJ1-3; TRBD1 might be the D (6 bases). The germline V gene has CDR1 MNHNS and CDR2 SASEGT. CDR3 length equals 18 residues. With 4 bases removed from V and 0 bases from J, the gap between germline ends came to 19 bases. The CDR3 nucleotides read TGTGCCAGCAGTGCGTGGGGACCAGGGGCCCTCTCTGGAAACACCATATATTTT. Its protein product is CASSAWGPGALSGNTIYF.

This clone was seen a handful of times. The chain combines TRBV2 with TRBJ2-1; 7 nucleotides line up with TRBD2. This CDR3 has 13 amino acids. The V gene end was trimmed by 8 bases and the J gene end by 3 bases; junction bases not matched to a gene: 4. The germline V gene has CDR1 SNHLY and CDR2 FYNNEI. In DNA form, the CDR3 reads TGTGCCAGCGCCCTAGCGGACTACAATGAGCAGTTCTTC. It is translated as CASALADYNEQFF. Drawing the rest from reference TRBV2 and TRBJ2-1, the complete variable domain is EPEVTQTPSHQVTQMGQEVILRCVPISNHLYFYWYRQILGQKVEFLVSFYNNEISEKSEIFDDQFSVERPDGSNFTLKIRSTKLEDSAMYFCASALADYNEQFFGPGTRLTVL.

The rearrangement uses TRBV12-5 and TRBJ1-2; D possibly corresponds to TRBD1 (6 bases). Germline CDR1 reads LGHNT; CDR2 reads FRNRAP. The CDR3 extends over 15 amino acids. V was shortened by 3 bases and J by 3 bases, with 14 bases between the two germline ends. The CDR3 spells CASGFDQGRDYGYTF. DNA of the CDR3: TGTGCTAGTGGTTTCGACCAGGGGCGCGACTATGGCTACACCTTC.